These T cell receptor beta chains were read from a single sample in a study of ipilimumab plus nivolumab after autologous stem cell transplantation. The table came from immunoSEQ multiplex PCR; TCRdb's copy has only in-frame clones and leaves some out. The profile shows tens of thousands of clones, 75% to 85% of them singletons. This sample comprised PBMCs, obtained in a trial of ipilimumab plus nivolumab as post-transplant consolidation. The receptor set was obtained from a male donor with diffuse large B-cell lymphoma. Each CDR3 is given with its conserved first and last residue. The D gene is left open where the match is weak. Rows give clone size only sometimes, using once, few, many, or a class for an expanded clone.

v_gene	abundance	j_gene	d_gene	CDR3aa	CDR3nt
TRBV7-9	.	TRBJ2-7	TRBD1	CASSVGQGAHYEQYF	TGTGCCAGCAGCGTGGGGCAGGGGGCTCATTACGAGCAGTACTTC
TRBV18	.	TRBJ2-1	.	CASSPGQPNEQFF	TGTGCCAGCTCACCGGGGCAGCCCAATGAGCAGTTCTTC
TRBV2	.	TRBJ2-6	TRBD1	CASTLTGVPPGANVLTF	TGTGCCAGCACCCTGACAGGGGTCCCCCCTGGGGCCAACGTCCTGACTTTC
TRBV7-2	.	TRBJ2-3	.	CASSLTRGTDTQYF	TGTGCCAGCAGCTTAACGCGGGGTACAGATACGCAGTATTTT
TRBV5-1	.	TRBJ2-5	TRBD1	CASSIRGTGALETQYF	TGCGCCAGCAGCATCCGAGGGACAGGGGCGTTGGAGACCCAGTACTTC
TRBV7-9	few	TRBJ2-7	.	CASRPRDSKTYEQYF	TGTGCCAGCCGCCCCCGTGACAGCAAGACCTACGAGCAGTACTTC
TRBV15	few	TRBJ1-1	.	CATSPDVSSHTEAFF	TGTGCCACCAGCCCTGACGTGTCGAGCCACACTGAAGCTTTCTTT
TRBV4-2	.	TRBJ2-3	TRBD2	CASSRERGGDTQYF	TGTGCCAGCAGCCGCGAGCGGGGGGGAGATACGCAGTATTTT
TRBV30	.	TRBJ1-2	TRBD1	CAWSSTGAPNYGYTF	TGTGCCTGGAGTTCGACAGGGGCCCCCAACTATGGCTACACCTTC
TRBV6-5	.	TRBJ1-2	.	CASRTGRQVGHGYTF	TGTGCCAGCAGGACGGGCCGACAGGTTGGCCATGGCTACACCTTC
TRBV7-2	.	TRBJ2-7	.	CASSLGGMYEQYF	TGTGCCAGCAGCTTAGGGGGGATGTACGAGCAGTACTTC
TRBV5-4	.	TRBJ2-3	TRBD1	CASSWTGTDTQYF	TGTGCCAGCAGCTGGACAGGAACAGATACGCAGTATTTT
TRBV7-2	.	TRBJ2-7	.	CASSHRDRSYEQYF	TGTGCCAGCAGCCACCGGGACCGTTCCTACGAGCAGTACTTC
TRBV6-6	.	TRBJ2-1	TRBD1	CASSYSGTGGFDEQFF	TGTGCCAGCAGTTACTCGGGGACAGGGGGCTTTGATGAGCAGTTCTTC
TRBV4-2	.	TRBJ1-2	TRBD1	CASSQDQAGGNYGYTF	TGTGCCAGCAGCCAAGATCAGGCAGGGGGCAACTATGGCTACACCTTC
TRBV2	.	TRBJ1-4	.	CATRPAANEKLFF	TGTGCCACGAGACCAGCTGCTAATGAAAAACTGTTTTTT
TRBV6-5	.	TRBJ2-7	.	CASSYQGSDEQYF	TGTGCCAGCAGTTATCAGGGTAGCGACGAGCAGTACTTC
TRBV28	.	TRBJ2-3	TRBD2	CATTPRGVPDTQYF	TGTGCCACCACCCCTCGGGGGGTCCCAGATACGCAGTATTTT
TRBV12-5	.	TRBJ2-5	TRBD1	CASGSSSGTGYRETQYF	TGTGCTAGTGGTTCCTCATCCGGGACAGGGTATCGAGAGACCCAGTACTTC
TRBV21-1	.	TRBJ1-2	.	CASSKKTFNGYTF	TGTGCCAGCAGCAAAAAGACTTTTAATGGCTACACCTTC
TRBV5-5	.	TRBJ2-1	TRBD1	CASSLEGRGHYNEQFF	TGTGCCAGCAGCTTGGAGGGCAGGGGGCATTACAATGAGCAGTTCTTC
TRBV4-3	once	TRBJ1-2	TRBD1	CASSLGTGVTYGYTF	TGCGCCAGCAGCCTCGGGACAGGGGTAACCTATGGCTACACCTTC
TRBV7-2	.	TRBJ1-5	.	CASSLNGVRNQPQHF	TGTGCCAGCAGTCTTAATGGGGTACGCAATCAGCCCCAGCATTTT
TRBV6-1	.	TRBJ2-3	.	CASSEARLTDTQYF	TGTGCCAGCAGTGAAGCAAGGCTTACAGATACGCAGTATTTT
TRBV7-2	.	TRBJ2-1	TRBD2	CASISEGGLQFF	TGTGCCAGCATCTCAGAGGGAGGGCTGCAGTTCTTC
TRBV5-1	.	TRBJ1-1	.	CASSGRGGNTEAFF	TGCGCCAGCTCTGGGCGGGGCGGGAACACTGAAGCTTTCTTT
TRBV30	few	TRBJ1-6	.	CAWDLGRGIRNYNSPLHF	TGTGCCTGGGACCTCGGCAGGGGAATAAGAAACTATAATTCACCCCTCCACTTT
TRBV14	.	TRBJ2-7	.	CASSIGAEQYF	TGTGCCAGCAGCATCGGGGCCGAGCAGTACTTC
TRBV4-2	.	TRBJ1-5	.	CASSQGGERRNQPQHF	TGTGCCAGCAGCCAAGGAGGGGAAAGGAGGAATCAGCCCCAGCATTTT
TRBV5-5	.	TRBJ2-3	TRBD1	CASSRQGGDTQYF	TGTGCCAGCAGCCGACAGGGCGGGGATACGCAGTATTTT